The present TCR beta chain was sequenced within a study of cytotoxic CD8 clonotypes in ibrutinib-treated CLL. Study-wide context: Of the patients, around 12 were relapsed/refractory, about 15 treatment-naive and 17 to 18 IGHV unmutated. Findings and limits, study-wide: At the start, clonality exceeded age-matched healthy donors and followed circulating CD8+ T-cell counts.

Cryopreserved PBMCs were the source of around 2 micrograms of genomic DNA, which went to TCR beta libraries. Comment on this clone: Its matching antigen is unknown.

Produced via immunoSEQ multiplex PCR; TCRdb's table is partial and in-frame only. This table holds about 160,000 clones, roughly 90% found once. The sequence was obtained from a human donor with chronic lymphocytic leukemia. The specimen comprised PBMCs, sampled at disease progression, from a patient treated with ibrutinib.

The CDR3 loop is CASSSSNEKLFF. DNA of the CDR3: TGTGCCAGCAGCTCTTCGAATGAAAAACTGTTTTTT. The chain recombines TRBV7-9 with TRBJ1-4; D gene unclear. Trimming cost V 4 bases and J 5 bases, with 5 bases left between them. The germline gives CDR1 SEHNR, CDR2 FQNEAQ (reference sequence). The CDR3 consists of 12 residues. Full variable domain (remainder filled in from reference TRBV7-9 and TRBJ1-4): DTGVSQNPRHKITKRGQNVTFRCDPISEHNRLYWYRQTLGQGPEFLTYFQNEAQLEKSRLLSDRFSAERPKGSFSTLEIQRTEQGDSAMYLCASSSSNEKLFFGSGTQLSVL.